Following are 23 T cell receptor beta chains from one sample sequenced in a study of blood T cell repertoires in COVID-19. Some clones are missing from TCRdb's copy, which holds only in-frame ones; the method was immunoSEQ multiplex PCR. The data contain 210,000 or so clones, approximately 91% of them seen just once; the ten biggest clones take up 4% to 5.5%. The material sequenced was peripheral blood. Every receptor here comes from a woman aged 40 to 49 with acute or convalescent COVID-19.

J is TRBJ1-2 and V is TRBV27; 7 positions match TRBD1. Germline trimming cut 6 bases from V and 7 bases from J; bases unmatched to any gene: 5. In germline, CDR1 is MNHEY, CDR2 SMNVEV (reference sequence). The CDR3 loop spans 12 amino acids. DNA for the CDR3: TGTGCCAGCAGGTACAGGGGAGGTGGCTACACCTTC. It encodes CASRYRGGGYTF.

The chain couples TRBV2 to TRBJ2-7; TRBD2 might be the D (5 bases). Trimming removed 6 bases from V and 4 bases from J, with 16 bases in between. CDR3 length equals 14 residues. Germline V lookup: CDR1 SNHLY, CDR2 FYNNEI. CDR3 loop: CASRLVTEQYEQYV. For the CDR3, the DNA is TGTGCCAGCAGACTAGTGACGGAACAGTACGAGCAGTACGTC.

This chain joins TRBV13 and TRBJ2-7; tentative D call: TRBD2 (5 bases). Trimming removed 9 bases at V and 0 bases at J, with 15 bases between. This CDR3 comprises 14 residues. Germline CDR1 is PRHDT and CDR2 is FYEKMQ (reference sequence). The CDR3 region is CARRATRPSYEQYV. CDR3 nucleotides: TGTGCCAGAAGAGCCACTAGGCCCTCCTACGAGCAGTACGTC.

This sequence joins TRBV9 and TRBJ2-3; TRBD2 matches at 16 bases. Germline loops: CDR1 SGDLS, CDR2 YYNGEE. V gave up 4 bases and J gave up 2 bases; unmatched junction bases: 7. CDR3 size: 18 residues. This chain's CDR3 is CASSPGTSGGALTDTQYF. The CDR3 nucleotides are TGTGCCAGCAGCCCCGGGACTAGCGGGGGGGCCCTCACAGATACGCAGTATTTT.

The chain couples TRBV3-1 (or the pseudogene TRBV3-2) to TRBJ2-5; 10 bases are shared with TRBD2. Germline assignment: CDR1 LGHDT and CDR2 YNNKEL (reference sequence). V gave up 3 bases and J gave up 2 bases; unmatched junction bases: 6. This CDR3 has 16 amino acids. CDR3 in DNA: TGTGCCAGCAGCCACGGACTAGCGGCCTGGCAAGAGACCCAGTACTTC. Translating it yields CASSHGLAAWQETQYF.

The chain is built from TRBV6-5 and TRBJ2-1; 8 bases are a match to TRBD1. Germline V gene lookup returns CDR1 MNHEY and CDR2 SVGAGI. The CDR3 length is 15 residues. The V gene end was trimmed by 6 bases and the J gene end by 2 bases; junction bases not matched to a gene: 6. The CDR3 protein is CASRAGTGAYNEQFF. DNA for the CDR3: TGTGCCAGCAGGGCAGGGACAGGCGCCTACAATGAGCAGTTCTTC.

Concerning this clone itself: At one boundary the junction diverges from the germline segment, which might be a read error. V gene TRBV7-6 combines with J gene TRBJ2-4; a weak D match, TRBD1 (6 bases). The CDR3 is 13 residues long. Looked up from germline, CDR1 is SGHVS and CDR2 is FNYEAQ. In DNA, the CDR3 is TGTGCCAGCAGCTTGGACAGCAAGGCTCCGCAAAACTTC. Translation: CASSLDSKAPQNF. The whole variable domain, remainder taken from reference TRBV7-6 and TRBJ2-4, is GAGVSQSPRYKVTKRGQDVALRCDPISGHVSLYWYRQALGQGPEFLTYFNYEAQQDKSGLPNDRFSAERPEGSISTLTIQRTEQRDSAMYRCASSLDSKAPQNFGAGTRLSVL.

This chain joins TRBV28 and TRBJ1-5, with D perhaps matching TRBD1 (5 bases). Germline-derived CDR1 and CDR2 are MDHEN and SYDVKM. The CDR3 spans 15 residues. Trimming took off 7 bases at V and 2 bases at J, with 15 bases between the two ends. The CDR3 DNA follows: TGTGCCAGCACTATCAACTGGGGGGGCAATCAGCCCCAGCATTTT. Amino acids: CASTINWGGNQPQHF.

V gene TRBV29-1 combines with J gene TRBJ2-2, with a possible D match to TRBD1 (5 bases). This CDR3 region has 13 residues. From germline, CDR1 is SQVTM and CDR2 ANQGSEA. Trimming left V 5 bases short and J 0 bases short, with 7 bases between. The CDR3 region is CSVLGANTGELFF. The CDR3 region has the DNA TGCAGCGTTTTAGGGGCGAACACCGGGGAGCTGTTTTTT.

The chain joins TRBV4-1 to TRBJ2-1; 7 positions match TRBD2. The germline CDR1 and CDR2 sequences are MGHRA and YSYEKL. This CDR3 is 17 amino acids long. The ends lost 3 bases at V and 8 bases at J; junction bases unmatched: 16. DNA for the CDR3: TGCGCCAGCAGCCATAATTACGAGCGGGGAGCCCAGCATGAGCAGTTCTTC. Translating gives CASSHNYERGAQHEQFF.

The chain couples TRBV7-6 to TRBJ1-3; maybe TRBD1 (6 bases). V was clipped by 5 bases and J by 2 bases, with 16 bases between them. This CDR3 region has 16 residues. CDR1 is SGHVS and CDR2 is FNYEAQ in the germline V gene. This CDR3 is CASSPRLTGPGNTIYF. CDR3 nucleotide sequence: TGTGCCAGCAGCCCCCGACTGACAGGTCCTGGAAACACCATATATTTT. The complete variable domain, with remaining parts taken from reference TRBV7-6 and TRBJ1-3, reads GAGVSQSPRYKVTKRGQDVALRCDPISGHVSLYWYRQALGQGPEFLTYFNYEAQQDKSGLPNDRFSAERPEGSISTLTIQRTEQRDSAMYRCASSPRLTGPGNTIYFGEGSWLTVV.

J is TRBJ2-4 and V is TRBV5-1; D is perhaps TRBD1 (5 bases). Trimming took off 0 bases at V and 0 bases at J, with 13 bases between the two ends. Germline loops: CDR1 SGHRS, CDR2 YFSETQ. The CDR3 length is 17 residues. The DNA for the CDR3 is TGCGCCAGCAGCTTGGCCAAGGTGGGGCTAGCCAAAAACATTCAGTACTTC. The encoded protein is CASSLAKVGLAKNIQYF.

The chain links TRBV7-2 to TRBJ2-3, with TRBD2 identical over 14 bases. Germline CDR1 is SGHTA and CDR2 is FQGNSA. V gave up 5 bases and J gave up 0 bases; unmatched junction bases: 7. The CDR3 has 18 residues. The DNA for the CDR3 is TGTGCCAGCAGCCCAGGGACTAGCGGGGGACCGAGCACAGATACGCAGTATTTT. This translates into CASSPGTSGGPSTDTQYF.

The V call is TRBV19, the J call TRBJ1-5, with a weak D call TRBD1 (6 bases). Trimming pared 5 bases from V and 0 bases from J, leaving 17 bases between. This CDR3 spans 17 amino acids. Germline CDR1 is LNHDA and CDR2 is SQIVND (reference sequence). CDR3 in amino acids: CASSRAGAPYSNQPQHF. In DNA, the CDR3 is TGTGCCAGTAGTCGGGCGGGGGCCCCGTATAGCAATCAGCCCCAGCATTTT.

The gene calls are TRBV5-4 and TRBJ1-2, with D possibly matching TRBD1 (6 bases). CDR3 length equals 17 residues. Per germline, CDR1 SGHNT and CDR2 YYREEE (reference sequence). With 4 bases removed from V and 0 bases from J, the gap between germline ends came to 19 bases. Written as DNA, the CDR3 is TGTGCCAGCAGCAGGACAGTCCGGTCCGGTACTAACTATGGCTACACCTTC. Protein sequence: CASSRTVRSGTNYGYTF.

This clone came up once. In DNA form, the CDR3 reads TGCGCCAGCAGCTGGGGCTTTGGGGCGAACACTGAAGCTTTCTTT. It specifies CASSWGFGANTEAFF. The chain combines TRBV5-1 with TRBJ1-1; D may be TRBD1 (5 bases). There are 15 residues in the CDR3. Germline assignment: CDR1 SGHRS and CDR2 YFSETQ. Trimming took 3 bases from V and 1 from J, leaving 13 bases between them.

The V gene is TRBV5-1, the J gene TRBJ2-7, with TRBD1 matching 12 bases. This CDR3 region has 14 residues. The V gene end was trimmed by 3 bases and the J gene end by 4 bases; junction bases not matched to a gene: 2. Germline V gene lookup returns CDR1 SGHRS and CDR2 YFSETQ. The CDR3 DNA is TGCGCCAGCAGCTGGGACAGGGGGCGGTACGAGCAGTACGTC. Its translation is CASSWDRGRYEQYV.

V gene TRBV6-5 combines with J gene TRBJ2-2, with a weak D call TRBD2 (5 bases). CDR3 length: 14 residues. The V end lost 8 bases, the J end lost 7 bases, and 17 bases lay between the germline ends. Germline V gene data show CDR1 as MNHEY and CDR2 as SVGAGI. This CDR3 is CASGLNVEGGELFF. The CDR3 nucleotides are TGTGCCAGCGGCCTAAACGTTGAGGGCGGGGAGCTGTTTTTT.

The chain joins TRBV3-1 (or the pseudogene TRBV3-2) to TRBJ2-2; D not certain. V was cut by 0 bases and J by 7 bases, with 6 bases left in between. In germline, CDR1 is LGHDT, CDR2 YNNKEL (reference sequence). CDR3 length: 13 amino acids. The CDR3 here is CASSQDLRGELFF. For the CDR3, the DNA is TGTGCCAGCAGCCAAGATCTACGCGGGGAGCTGTTTTTT.

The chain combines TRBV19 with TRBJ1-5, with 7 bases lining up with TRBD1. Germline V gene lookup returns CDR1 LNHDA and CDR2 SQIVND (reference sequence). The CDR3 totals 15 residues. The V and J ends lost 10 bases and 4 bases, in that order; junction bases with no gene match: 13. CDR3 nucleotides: TGTGCCACCGCGAGGGGGGCAGGGGGAAATCAGCCCCAGCATTTT. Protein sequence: CATARGAGGNQPQHF.

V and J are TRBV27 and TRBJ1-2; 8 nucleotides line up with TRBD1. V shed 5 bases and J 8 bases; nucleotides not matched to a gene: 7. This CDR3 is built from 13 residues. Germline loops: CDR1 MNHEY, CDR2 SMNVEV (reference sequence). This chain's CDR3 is CASSGQGLGGYTF. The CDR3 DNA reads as TGTGCCAGCAGTGGACAGGGTCTGGGAGGCTACACCTTC.

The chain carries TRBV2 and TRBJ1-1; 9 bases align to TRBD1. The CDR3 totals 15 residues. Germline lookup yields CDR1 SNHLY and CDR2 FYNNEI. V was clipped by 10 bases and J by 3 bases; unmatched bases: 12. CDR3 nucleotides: TGTGCCAATACGGGGGTTGACAGGGGGGACACTGAAGCTTTCTTT. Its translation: CANTGVDRGDTEAFF.

As DNA, the CDR3 is TGTGCCAGCAGTTTATCGTACAGGGGGCTGGGGGAAAAACTGTTTTTT. Residues: CASSLSYRGLGEKLFF. This chain uses TRBV27 with TRBJ1-4; TRBD1 matches at 9 bases. Germline CDR1 is MNHEY and CDR2 is SMNVEV (reference sequence). Germline trimming cut 0 bases from V and 8 bases from J; bases unmatched to any gene: 7. The CDR3 consists of 16 residues.